This T cell receptor beta chain was sequenced for a study of CD8+ T cells in alopecia areata. Turning to the study itself: Using the percentage of affected scalp area, treated patients' severity was scored.

General study points: One nonresponder makes the tie between baseline CD8+ expansion and response uncertain.

Isolated RNA was reverse transcribed into cDNA used as the sequencing template. Only in-frame clones appear in the TCRdb table, and some are missing; sequencing was by immunoSEQ multiplex PCR. This table holds fewer than 200,000 clones, 50% to 75% found once. To note about this clone: Its matching antigen is unknown.

The treatment: oral pan-JAK inhibitor, 5-10 mg twice daily. Alopecia areata patients had lesional scalp punch biopsies and peripheral blood taken from them. PBMCs provided sorted CD4+ and CD8+ T cells. This CDR3 has 14 residues. Germline V CDR1 and CDR2: MNHEY, SMNVEV (reference sequence). The ends were cut back, 4 bases at V and 2 bases at J, with 12 bases in the middle. This receptor was obtained from a human donor with alopecia areata. This chain links TRBV27 with TRBJ2-7; D remains unclear. Sequenced here: CD4+ T cells sorted from blood, sampled between weeks 55 and 65, from a patient treated with tofacitinib. CDR3 bases: TGTGCCAGCAGTTCCCCGGGCAAAGCCTACGAGCAGTACTTC. It is translated as CASSSPGKAYEQYF.